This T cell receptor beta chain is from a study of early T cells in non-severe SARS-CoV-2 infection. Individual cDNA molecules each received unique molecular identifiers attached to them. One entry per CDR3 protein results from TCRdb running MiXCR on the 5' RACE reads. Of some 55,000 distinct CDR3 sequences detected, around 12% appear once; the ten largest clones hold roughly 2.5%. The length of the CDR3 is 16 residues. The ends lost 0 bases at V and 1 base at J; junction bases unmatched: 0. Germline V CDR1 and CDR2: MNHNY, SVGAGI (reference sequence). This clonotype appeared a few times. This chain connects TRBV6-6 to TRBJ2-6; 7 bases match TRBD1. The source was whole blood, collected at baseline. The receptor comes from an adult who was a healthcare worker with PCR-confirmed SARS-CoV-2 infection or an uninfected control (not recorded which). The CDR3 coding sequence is TGTGCCAGCAGTTACTCACAGGGGTCTGGGGCCAACGTCCTGACTTTC. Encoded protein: CASSYSQGSGANVLTF.